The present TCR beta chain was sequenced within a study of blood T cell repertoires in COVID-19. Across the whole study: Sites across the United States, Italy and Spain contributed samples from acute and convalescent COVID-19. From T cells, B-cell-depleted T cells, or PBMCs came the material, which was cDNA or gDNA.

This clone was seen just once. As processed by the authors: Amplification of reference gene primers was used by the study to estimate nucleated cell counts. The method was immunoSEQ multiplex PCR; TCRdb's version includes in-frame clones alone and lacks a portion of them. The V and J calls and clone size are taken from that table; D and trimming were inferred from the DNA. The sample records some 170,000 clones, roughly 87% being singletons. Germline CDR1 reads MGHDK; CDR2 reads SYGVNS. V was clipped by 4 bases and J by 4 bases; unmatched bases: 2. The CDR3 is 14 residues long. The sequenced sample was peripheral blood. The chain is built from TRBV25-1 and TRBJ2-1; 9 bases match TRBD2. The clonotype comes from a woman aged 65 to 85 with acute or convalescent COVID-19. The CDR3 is CASSGLAGYNEQFF. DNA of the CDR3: TGTGCCAGCAGTGGCCTAGCGGGATACAATGAGCAGTTCTTC. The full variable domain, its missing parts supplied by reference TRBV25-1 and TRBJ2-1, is EADIYQTPRYLVIGTGKKITLECSQTMGHDKMYWYQQDPGMELHLIHYSYGVNSTEKGDLSSESTVSRIRTEHFPLTLESARPSHTSQYLCASSGLAGYNEQFFGPGTRLTVL.